One and the same sample provided the 5 T cell receptor beta chains below, sequenced in a study of neurological immune-mediated disorders. TCRdb re-called the 5' RACE reads through MiXCR, storing one row per CDR3 protein. Of fewer than 90,000 distinct CDR3 sequences listed, roughly 5.5% are singletons. Sequencing was performed on PBMCs. The receptors shown here come from a man aged 18 to 29 with multiple sclerosis.

In this sample, this clonotype turned up many times. The gene calls are TRBV12-3 or TRBV12-4 and TRBJ2-2; TRBD1 might be the D (6 bases). This CDR3 comprises 13 residues. The V gene lost 2 bases and the J gene lost 5 bases, with 6 bases spanning the gap. CDR3 residues: CASSLTGTGELFF. The DNA of the CDR3 is TGTGCCAGCAGTTTAACAGGGACCGGGGAGCTGTTTTTT.

In its sample, this clonotype was seen many times. The rearrangement joins TRBV12-3 or TRBV12-4 to TRBJ2-2; TRBD1 matches at 9 bases. There are 16 residues in the CDR3. V trimming: 4 bases; J trimming: 6 bases; junction bases outside the gene matches: 9. This CDR3 reads CASSSHRGHLAGELFF. The DNA of the CDR3 is TGTGCCAGCAGTTCCCACAGGGGGCATCTAGCCGGGGAGCTGTTTTTT.

This clonotype occurred many times. The chain carries TRBV7-8 and TRBJ1-1, with 7 bases matching TRBD1. Germline assignment: CDR1 SGHVS and CDR2 FQNEAQ. The CDR3 is made up of 14 amino acids. V shed 6 bases and J 1 base; nucleotides not matched to a gene: 5. The CDR3 reads CASRPRQGNTEAFF. In DNA form, the CDR3 reads TGTGCCAGCAGGCCCCGACAGGGGAACACTGAAGCTTTCTTT.

This clonotype was detected many times. This rearrangement joins TRBV12-3 or TRBV12-4 to TRBJ1-5; D ambiguous. The CDR3 spans 15 residues. Trimming left V 7 bases short and J 2 bases short, with 15 bases between. CDR3 residues: CASTPEWYGNQPQHF. The DNA of the CDR3 is TGTGCCAGCACCCCTGAATGGTACGGCAATCAGCCCCAGCATTTT.

This clonotype was counted only a few times. The junction and the germline gene differ at one end; a read error may be behind it. The chain carries TRBV20-1 and TRBJ1-5; no definite D call. CDR1 and CDR2 (germline): DFQATT, SNEGSKA (reference sequence). This CDR3 has 13 residues. The DNA for the CDR3 is TGCAGTGCTAGACCGGTCAACAATCAGCCCCAGAATTTT. Translating gives CSARPVNNQPQNF.